These 14 T cell receptor beta chains were sequenced from one sample in a study of blood T cells in healthy people across ages. Using a J-beta primer mix together with a sample-barcoded 5' primer, a second PCR was run for roughly 7 to 11 cycles. TCRdb recomputed calls from the 5' RACE reads with MiXCR, one row per CDR3 protein. The sample holds 910,000 or so distinct CDR3 sequences, roughly 51% seen once. Material: blood. These receptor sequences come from a woman in her sixties or seventies in good health.

This clonotype was found a few times. The V gene is TRBV7-2, the J gene TRBJ1-5; 8 bases match TRBD1. This CDR3 region has 15 residues. The V gene's germline CDR1 is SGHTA and CDR2 FQGNSA. The V and J ends lost 6 bases and 4 bases, in that order; junction bases with no gene match: 8. The CDR3 nucleotides are TGTGCCAGCAGACGAGGGACAGGAGATAATCAGCCCCAGCATTTT. This codes for CASRRGTGDNQPQHF.

The chain employs TRBV7-6 and TRBJ1-5, with no clear D. The germline CDR1 and CDR2 sequences are SGHVS and FNYEAQ. This CDR3 region has 13 residues. V was shortened by 5 bases and J by 3 bases, with 8 bases between the two germline ends. CDR3 residues: CASSGSYNQPQHF. The CDR3 DNA reads TGTGCCAGCAGCGGTAGCTACAATCAGCCCCAGCATTTT.

The chain joins TRBV11-2 to TRBJ2-4, with 10 nucleotides matching TRBD2. Gene TRBJ2-7 matches the end of the DNA better, so the J call may be wrong. From germline, CDR1 is SGHAT and CDR2 FQNNGV. This CDR3 region has 16 residues. Here the CDR3 reads CASSLVLAGRTYEQYF. CDR3 DNA sequence: TGTGCCAGCAGCTTAGTACTAGCGGGGCGCACCTACGAGCAGTACTTC.

About this clonotype itself: This may be a read error: a much more frequent sequence differs by one nucleotide. The V and J genes are TRBV2 and TRBJ2-7; D remains ambiguous. This CDR3 is built from 11 residues. Germline V gene lookup returns CDR1 SNHLY and CDR2 FYNNEI. Trimming pared 0 bases from V and 10 bases from J, leaving 7 bases between. CDR3 protein: CASSEAILQYF. The CDR3 DNA reads as TGTGCCAGCAGTGAAGCGATTCTCCAGTACTTC.

The rearrangement links TRBV3-1 to TRBJ2-7; no clear D gene. Trimming took 0 bases from V and 1 from J, leaving 10 bases between them. This CDR3 has 15 amino acids. Germline V gene data show CDR1 as LGHDT and CDR2 as YNNKEL (reference sequence). CDR3 sequence reads: CASSQEPGSSYEQYF. For the CDR3, the DNA is TGTGCCAGCAGCCAAGAGCCAGGTAGTTCCTACGAGCAGTACTTC.

The rearrangement joins TRBV7-2 to TRBJ2-6, with D perhaps assigned TRBD1 or TRBD2 (5 bases each). The CDR3 extends over 17 amino acids. V lost 3 bases and J 0 bases, leaving 12 bases between the germline ends. Germline V CDR1 and CDR2: SGHTA, FQGNSA. CDR3 loop: CASSLVGTNSGANVLTF. Here the CDR3 DNA reads TGTGCCAGCAGCTTGGTGGGGACCAACTCTGGGGCCAACGTCCTGACTTTC.

This sequence joins TRBV2 and TRBJ2-7; 12 positions match TRBD2. CDR1 and CDR2 from the germline V gene are SNHLY and FYNNEI. This CDR3 has 19 amino acids. The J segment lost 0 bases and the V segment lost 6 bases, leaving 15 bases of the junction unmatched. Here the CDR3 DNA reads TGTGCCAGCAGGATCGCCTTACTAGCGGGAGGCCACAGCTCCTACGAGCAGTACTTC. It yields the protein CASRIALLAGGHSSYEQYF.

The rearrangement uses TRBV11-2 and TRBJ2-3, with D possibly being TRBD1 (5 bases). From germline, CDR1 is SGHAT and CDR2 FQNNGV. With 5 bases removed from V and 5 bases from J, the gap between germline ends came to 17 bases. This CDR3 comprises 15 residues. The CDR3 here is CASSPQGLVQDTQYF. The CDR3 bases are TGTGCCAGCAGCCCTCAGGGATTAGTTCAAGATACGCAGTATTTT. Supplemented by reference TRBV11-2 and TRBJ2-3, the full variable domain reads EAGVAQSPRYKIIEKRQSVAFWCNPISGHATLYWYQQILGQGPKLLIQFQNNGVVDDSQLPKDRFSAERLKGVDSTLKIQPAKLEDSAVYLCASSPQGLVQDTQYFGPGTRLTVL.

The genes are TRBV12-3 or TRBV12-4 and TRBJ1-1, with a tentative D call TRBD1 (6 bases). V was shortened by 10 bases and J by 5 bases, with 17 bases between the two germline ends. The CDR3 contains 13 residues. The CDR3 loop is CATIPGHPTEAFF. The CDR3 DNA reads TGTGCCACGATCCCGGGACACCCGACTGAAGCTTTCTTT.

This rearrangement joins TRBV10-1 to TRBJ2-3, with TRBD1 matching over 7 bases. CDR1 and CDR2 (germline): WNHNN, SYGVQD (reference sequence). The CDR3 covers 15 residues. J was trimmed by 6 bases and V by 5 bases; bases with no gene match: 11. CDR3 in DNA: TGCGCCAGCAGTCCAATTCGAACAGGGGCTGATACGCAGTATTTT. Translating it yields CASSPIRTGADTQYF.

This chain uses TRBV7-8 with TRBJ2-7, with a weak D call TRBD1 (7 bases). CDR3 size: 15 residues. Germline lookup yields CDR1 SGHVS and CDR2 FQNEAQ. Trimming pared 0 bases from V and 4 bases from J, leaving 13 bases between. CDR3 loop: CASSLARGATYEQYF. For the CDR3, the DNA is TGTGCCAGCAGCTTAGCCAGGGGGGCAACATACGAGCAGTACTTC.

In this sample, this clonotype turned up a few times. The rearrangement links TRBV7-2 to TRBJ2-3, with TRBD1 matching 9 bases. This CDR3 region has 13 residues. The germline V gene has CDR1 SGHTA and CDR2 FQGNSA. CDR3 bases: TGTGCGACCAGGGGACAGGGCGCAGATACGCAGTATTTT. Protein product: CATRGQGADTQYF.

There are many counts of this clonotype. The CDR3 region is CASSQAREQTQYF. The CDR3 DNA follows: TGCGCCAGCAGCCAAGCCCGGGAGCAGACCCAGTACTTC. V is TRBV4-1 and J is TRBJ2-5; the D gene is possibly TRBD2 (6 bases). Trimming took off 1 base at V and 6 bases at J, with 9 bases between the two ends. This CDR3 spans 13 amino acids. Per germline, CDR1 MGHRA and CDR2 YSYEKL.

A few counts support this clonotype. The chain is built from TRBV6-2 or TRBV6-3 and TRBJ2-7; 9 nucleotides match TRBD1. The CDR3 contains 14 residues. CDR1 and CDR2 from the germline V gene are MNHEY and SVGEGT. V lost 7 bases, J lost 3 bases, and 7 bases stayed unmatched. In nucleotides, the CDR3 is TGTGCCAGCAAACCGGGACAGGGCAACTACGAGCAGTACTTC. It codes for CASKPGQGNYEQYF.